This T cell receptor (beta chain) was recorded in a study of cytomegalovirus exposure and HLA in healthy donors. The germline gives CDR1 SGHNT, CDR2 YENEEA. V was clipped by 4 bases and J by 6 bases, with 12 bases between them. The CDR3 covers 13 residues. With 60 Vbeta and 13 Jbeta primers, the PCR was carried out. This table comes from immunoSEQ multiplex PCR, and its TCRdb copy is limited to in-frame clones, with some not included. The sample contains 100,000 to 120,000 clones, 65% to 85% of which appear only once. The sequenced material came from PBMCs. This TCR came from a male donor in good health and CMV-seronegative. The chain employs TRBV11-3 and TRBJ1-1, with TRBD1 as a possible D gene (5 bases). CDR3 residues: CASSSAGDSEAFF. CDR3 sequence (DNA): TGTGCCAGCAGCTCGGCCGGGGACTCTGAAGCTTTCTTT.